The clone carrying this T cell receptor (beta chain) was found a few times. Its matching antigen is unknown. The data originate from a study of blood T cells in healthy people across ages. General observations from the study: Roughly linear declines in TCR beta diversity per million T cells occurred with age.

Using a J-beta primer mix together with a sample-barcoded 5' primer, a second PCR was run for about 6 to 12 cycles. Carrying 12 random nucleotides, a template-switch adaptor labeled each individual cDNA molecule. TCRdb fed the 5' RACE reads into MiXCR, producing one record per CDR3 protein. Found here are 1.5 million to 2 million distinct CDR3 sequences, 28% of them singletons; the top ten hold 7% to 9%. The trim removed 2 bases at V and 3 bases at J, leaving 6 bases unmatched. The CDR3 spans 14 residues. The V gene's germline CDR1 is SQVTM and CDR2 ANQGSEA. This TCR derives from a young woman in good health. Sample: blood. The chain has TRBV29-1 and TRBJ2-7; TRBD1 agrees at 8 bases. This CDR3 reads CSVETRDRSYEQYF. The CDR3 DNA sequence: TGCAGCGTTGAAACCCGGGACAGGAGCTACGAGCAGTACTTC.